The source of this T cell receptor beta chain is a study of shared clonotypes between healthy human individuals. Regarding this clone: Its antigen is unidentified.

The CDR3 covers 13 residues. Per germline, CDR1 LNHDA and CDR2 SQIVND (reference sequence). The V gene lost 2 bases and the J gene lost 8 bases, with 12 bases spanning the gap. General study points: Shared clonotypes: about 5% naive CD4, about 3.3% naive CD8, around 2.4% memory CD4, approximately 0.4% memory CD8.

Sequencing used immunoSEQ multiplex PCR; TCRdb keeps in-frame clones, though not all of them. The table includes 2 million to 2.5 million clones, around 93% detected once. Material for sequencing was naive CD4+ T cells from PBMCs. Subset of the sample: CD45RA+ positively selected. This sequence joins TRBV19 and TRBJ1-2, with D unresolved. The sequence came from a man between 18 and 29 years old in good health. Some clones in this sample may be carry-over from other donors' samples. This CDR3 reads CASSIRGNNGYTF. The CDR3 DNA follows: TGTGCCAGTAGTATACGCGGGAATAACGGCTACACCTTC.